A selection of T cell receptor beta chains follows, all from one sample in a study of T cell changes during pregnancy in multiple sclerosis. Clones were sequenced by immunoSEQ multiplex PCR, and TCRdb holds only the in-frame ones, with some missing. Of 90,000 to 120,000 clones listed, 85% to 95% are singletons. Material: peripheral blood, obtained in the second trimester of pregnancy. The receptors come from a female donor with multiple sclerosis, enrolled in a pregnancy study. CDR3s include the opening cysteine and the closing phenylalanine or tryptophan. The D gene is left open where the match is weak. Clone sizes are given selectively: once, few, many, or a class where the clone is expanded.

V gene	clone size	J gene	D gene	CDR3 DNA	CDR3 protein
TRBV28	.	TRBJ2-2	.	TGTGCCAGCATTAACACGAACACCGGGGAGCTGTTTTTT	CASINTNTGELFF
TRBV7-2	once	TRBJ1-1	.	TGTGCCAGCAGTCGGACAGCTTTGAACACTGAAGCTTTCTTT	CASSRTALNTEAFF
TRBV7-3	.	TRBJ2-7	TRBD2	TGTGCCAGCAGCCTGGGGGGGACTAGCGGGAAAGGGGCCGAGCAGTACTTC	CASSLGGTSGKGAEQYF
TRBV27	.	TRBJ1-5	.	TGTGCCAGCAGTTCCGCAAGGGGTCAGCCCCAGCATTTT	CASSSARGQPQHF
TRBV7-8	.	TRBJ2-7	.	TGTGCCAGCAGCTTAGGCCAACCCATAGGACCGACGGGAGTAGGAGAGCAGTACTTC	CASSLGQPIGPTGVGEQYF
TRBV9	.	TRBJ1-2	TRBD1	TGTGCCAGCAGCGCCGGGACAGGGGGAAACTATGGCTACACCTTC	CASSAGTGGNYGYTF
TRBV10-3	.	TRBJ2-1	.	TGTGCCATCAGTGAGTCGACTGGAGCGTTTCTATTATACAATGAGCAGTTCTTC	CAISESTGAFLLYNEQFF
TRBV9	.	TRBJ1-1	.	TGTGCCAGCAGCGTAGAATCAGGGAGGACCACTGAAGCTTTCTTT	CASSVESGRTTEAFF
TRBV28	once	TRBJ2-5	.	TGTGCCAGCAGTGCCCCGGCCAGGTCCCAAGAGACCCAGTACTTC	CASSAPARSQETQYF
TRBV11-1	.	TRBJ1-2	.	TGTGCCAGCAGCTTAGGGGGCGCAAACTATGGCTACACCTTC	CASSLGGANYGYTF
TRBV27	.	TRBJ2-7	.	TGTGCCAGCAGTCCTAGGAAGCCTGGCTCCCACGAGCAGTACTTC	CASSPRKPGSHEQYF
TRBV15	.	TRBJ1-5	TRBD1	TGTGCCACCAGCACGAGGAGCCCCGGGACAGGGGCACCAGGGGGCAATCAGCCCCAGCATTTT	CATSTRSPGTGAPGGNQPQHF
TRBV7-8	.	TRBJ1-4	TRBD1	TGTGCCAGCAGCTTAGGGGTTTGGGGACAGGCCAAGGAAAAACTGTTTTTT	CASSLGVWGQAKEKLFF
TRBV19	.	TRBJ2-3	.	TGTGCCAGTAGTCCAGGACATCGCACAGATACGCAGTATTTT	CASSPGHRTDTQYF
TRBV10-3	.	TRBJ1-1	.	TGTGCCATCAGCCACGGGTGGAGGGAGGGAGCTTTCTTT	CAISHGWREGAFF
TRBV5-4	.	TRBJ2-5	.	TGTGCCAGCAGCTTACCCCAACTGGGAGGAAAAGAGACCCAGTACTTC	CASSLPQLGGKETQYF
TRBV2	.	TRBJ2-7	.	TGTGCCAGCAGGGACAGACCCTATACCTACGAGCAGTACTTC	CASRDRPYTYEQYF
TRBV7-9	.	TRBJ1-1	.	TGTGCCAGCAGCCCCCCGGCGGGGAAAACTGAAGCTTTCTTT	CASSPPAGKTEAFF
TRBV5-4	once	TRBJ1-1	.	TGTGCCAGCAGTCAACAGGGAACGAACACTGAAGCTTTCTTT	CASSQQGTNTEAFF
TRBV28	.	TRBJ1-1	TRBD1	TGTGCCAGCATCCCTCACAGGGGCCCTTATGACACTGAAGCTTTCTTT	CASIPHRGPYDTEAFF
TRBV11-2	.	TRBJ2-7	.	TGTGCCAGCAGCTTAGATGGGACTCCTTACGAGCAGTACTTC	CASSLDGTPYEQYF
TRBV30	few	TRBJ1-6	.	TGTGCCTGGAGTGAGGGGTGGGGCGCAAATTCACCCCTCCACTTT	CAWSEGWGANSPLHF
TRBV7-9	.	TRBJ2-5	TRBD2	TGTGCCAGCAGCTTAGCGGGGAGGGAACAAGAGACCCAGTACTTC	CASSLAGREQETQYF
TRBV2	.	TRBJ1-4	.	TGTGCCAGCAGTGGACTAACGGGAAATAATGAAAAACTGTTTTTT	CASSGLTGNNEKLFF
TRBV7-9	.	TRBJ1-3	.	TGTGCCACCGGATCCAGGGGAACCTCGCAAGGAAACACCATATATTTT	CATGSRGTSQGNTIYF
TRBV28	.	TRBJ2-1	TRBD2	TGTGCCAGCAGTCGGGGGGGATACAATGAGCAGTTCTTC	CASSRGGYNEQFF
TRBV5-1	.	TRBJ2-5	.	TGCGCCAGCAGCCGGTGGGGCACCGTAGGGCAAGAGACCCAGTACTTC	CASSRWGTVGQETQYF
TRBV27	.	TRBJ2-2	TRBD1	TGTGCCAGCAGTTTGGACAGGGTGGACACCGGGGAGCTGTTTTTT	CASSLDRVDTGELFF
TRBV2	.	TRBJ2-7	TRBD2	TGTGCCAGCAGAAAGAGCGGGGGCCTCGTCTACGAGCAGTACTTC	CASRKSGGLVYEQYF
TRBV11-2	.	TRBJ1-3	.	TGTGCCAGCAGCTTCACCAGGGGTGGAAACACCATATATTTT	CASSFTRGGNTIYF
TRBV4-1	.	TRBJ2-1	TRBD2	TGCGCCAGCAGCCAAGCCGCGGCGGGAGTAGGAAATGAGCAGTTCTTC	CASSQAAAGVGNEQFF
TRBV6-1	.	TRBJ1-6	.	TGTGCCAGCAGACCGGACGGACTCATCGGGACCCTCCACTTT	CASRPDGLIGTLHF
TRBV19	.	TRBJ2-3	.	TGTGCCAGTACTAGCACAGATACGCAGTATTTT	CASTSTDTQYF
TRBV6-5	.	TRBJ1-3	.	TGTGCCAGCAGTTACACAGGTCCCTCTGGAAACACCATATATTTT	CASSYTGPSGNTIYF
TRBV29-1	.	TRBJ1-2	TRBD1	TGCAGCGCCGACAGGGGAGGTGGCTACACCTTC	CSADRGGGYTF
TRBV10-2	.	TRBJ1-4	TRBD1	TGCGCCAGCAGTGACAAACAGGGGATGGTCGAAAAACTGTTTTTT	CASSDKQGMVEKLFF
TRBV6-6	once	TRBJ2-5	.	TGTGCCAGCAGTCCCTCAAGAGGGGGTAAAGAGACCCAGTACTTC	CASSPSRGGKETQYF
TRBV19	.	TRBJ2-5	.	TGTGCCAGTAGTATTACTCCGGGATTACAAGAGACCCAGTACTTC	CASSITPGLQETQYF
TRBV11-2	.	TRBJ2-7	TRBD2	TGTGCCAGCAGTCCTCTAGCGGGAGTCTCCTACGAGCAGTACTTC	CASSPLAGVSYEQYF
TRBV9	.	TRBJ2-5	.	TGTGCCAGCAGCGTAGGGAGGGCGCAAGAGACCCAGTACTTC	CASSVGRAQETQYF
TRBV10-3	.	TRBJ1-1	.	TGTGCCATCAGGGGTTCGAGCGGGAACACTGAAGCTTTCTTT	CAIRGSSGNTEAFF
TRBV9	.	TRBJ2-6	.	TGTGCCAGCAGCGTAGCTACTGGGGCCCAATCCTCTGGGGCCAACGTCCTGACTTTC	CASSVATGAQSSGANVLTF
TRBV9	.	TRBJ2-2	.	TGTGCCAGCAGCGTAGATGCAGAAACCGGGGAGCTGTTTTTT	CASSVDAETGELFF
TRBV27	.	TRBJ1-4	.	TGTGCCAGCAGGCGCGGGGCTAATGAAAAACTGTTTTTT	CASRRGANEKLFF
TRBV19	.	TRBJ1-1	TRBD1	TGTGCCAGTAGTAAGCGACAGGGGGCAAACCACCACACTGAAGCTTTCTTT	CASSKRQGANHHTEAFF
TRBV6-1	.	TRBJ2-6	.	TGTGCCAGCAAGGGGCATGGGGCCAACGTCCTGACTTTC	CASKGHGANVLTF
TRBV5-4	.	TRBJ2-7	TRBD2	TGTGCCAGCAGCTTGGCGGGGGGAAACGAGCAGTACTTC	CASSLAGGNEQYF
TRBV5-1	.	TRBJ1-5	.	TGCGCCAGCAGCGTACAGGGTGGAGGTCAGCCCCAGCATTTT	CASSVQGGGQPQHF
TRBV7-2	.	TRBJ2-3	TRBD1	TGTGCCAGCAGCTTTGACAGGGGCACAGATACGCAGTATTTT	CASSFDRGTDTQYF
TRBV10-2	.	TRBJ2-1	.	TGCGCCAGCAGTGAGAGCCCCCTGCGGGGCAGCTCCTACAATGAGCAGTTCTTC	CASSESPLRGSSYNEQFF
TRBV10-3	.	TRBJ2-3	.	TGTGCCATCAGCTGGGACATATCCACAGATACGCAGTATTTT	CAISWDISTDTQYF
TRBV5-1	.	TRBJ2-7	.	TGCGCCAGCAGCTTGGTACAGGCCGCTGGTGGGTACGAGCAGTACTTC	CASSLVQAAGGYEQYF
TRBV15	.	TRBJ2-1	TRBD2	TGTGCCACCAGCAGAGATACGCGGGGGGGAAATGAGCAGTTCTTC	CATSRDTRGGNEQFF
TRBV27	.	TRBJ1-1	TRBD1	TGTGCCAGCCAGACCCAGGGGGCAGGACGCAGTGGGTTTAGGGCTTTCTTT	CASQTQGAGRSGFRAFF
TRBV5-6	.	TRBJ1-1	.	TGTGCCAGCAGCTCAAGACCCGGACAGCTGGCTTCCCTGGCTGAAGCTTTCTTT	CASSSRPGQLASLAEAFF